This T cell receptor (beta chain) was recovered during a study of CD8 T cells in Susac syndrome. V shed 3 bases and J shed 2 bases, with 6 bases lying between them. Germline V CDR1 and CDR2: SGHDT, YYEEEE. The CDR3 runs 13 residues. It was with random hexamers that roughly 0.45 to 1 ug RNA was reverse transcribed. TCRdb itself ran the immunoSEQ multiplex PCR reads through MiXCR, one entry per CDR3 protein. The sample carries some 300,000 distinct CDR3 sequences, 65% to 90% recorded once. In this sample, this clonotype turned up a few times. The sequenced sample consisted of CD8+ T cells from PBMCs. The receptor's source is a human donor with multiple sclerosis. The V and J genes are TRBV5-6 and TRBJ2-1; D is undetermined. The CDR3 reads CASSSLAYNEQFF. In DNA, the CDR3 is TGTGCCAGCAGCTCCTTGGCCTACAATGAGCAGTTCTTC.